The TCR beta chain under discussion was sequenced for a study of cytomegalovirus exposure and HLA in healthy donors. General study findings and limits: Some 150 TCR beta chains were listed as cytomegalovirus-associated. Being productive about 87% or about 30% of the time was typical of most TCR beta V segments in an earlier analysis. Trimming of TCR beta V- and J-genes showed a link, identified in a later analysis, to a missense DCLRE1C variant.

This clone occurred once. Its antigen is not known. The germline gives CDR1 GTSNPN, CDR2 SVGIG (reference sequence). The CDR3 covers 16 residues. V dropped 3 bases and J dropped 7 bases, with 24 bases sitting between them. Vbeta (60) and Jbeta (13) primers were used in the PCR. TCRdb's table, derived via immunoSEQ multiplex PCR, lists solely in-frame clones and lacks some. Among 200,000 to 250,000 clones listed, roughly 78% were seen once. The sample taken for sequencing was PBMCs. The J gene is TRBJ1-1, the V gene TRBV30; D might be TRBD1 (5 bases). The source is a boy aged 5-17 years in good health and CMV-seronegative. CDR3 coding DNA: TGTGCCTGGAGGACAATTAAGCACGTAGGGGCAGGTGAAGCTTTCTTT. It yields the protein CAWRTIKHVGAGEAFF.